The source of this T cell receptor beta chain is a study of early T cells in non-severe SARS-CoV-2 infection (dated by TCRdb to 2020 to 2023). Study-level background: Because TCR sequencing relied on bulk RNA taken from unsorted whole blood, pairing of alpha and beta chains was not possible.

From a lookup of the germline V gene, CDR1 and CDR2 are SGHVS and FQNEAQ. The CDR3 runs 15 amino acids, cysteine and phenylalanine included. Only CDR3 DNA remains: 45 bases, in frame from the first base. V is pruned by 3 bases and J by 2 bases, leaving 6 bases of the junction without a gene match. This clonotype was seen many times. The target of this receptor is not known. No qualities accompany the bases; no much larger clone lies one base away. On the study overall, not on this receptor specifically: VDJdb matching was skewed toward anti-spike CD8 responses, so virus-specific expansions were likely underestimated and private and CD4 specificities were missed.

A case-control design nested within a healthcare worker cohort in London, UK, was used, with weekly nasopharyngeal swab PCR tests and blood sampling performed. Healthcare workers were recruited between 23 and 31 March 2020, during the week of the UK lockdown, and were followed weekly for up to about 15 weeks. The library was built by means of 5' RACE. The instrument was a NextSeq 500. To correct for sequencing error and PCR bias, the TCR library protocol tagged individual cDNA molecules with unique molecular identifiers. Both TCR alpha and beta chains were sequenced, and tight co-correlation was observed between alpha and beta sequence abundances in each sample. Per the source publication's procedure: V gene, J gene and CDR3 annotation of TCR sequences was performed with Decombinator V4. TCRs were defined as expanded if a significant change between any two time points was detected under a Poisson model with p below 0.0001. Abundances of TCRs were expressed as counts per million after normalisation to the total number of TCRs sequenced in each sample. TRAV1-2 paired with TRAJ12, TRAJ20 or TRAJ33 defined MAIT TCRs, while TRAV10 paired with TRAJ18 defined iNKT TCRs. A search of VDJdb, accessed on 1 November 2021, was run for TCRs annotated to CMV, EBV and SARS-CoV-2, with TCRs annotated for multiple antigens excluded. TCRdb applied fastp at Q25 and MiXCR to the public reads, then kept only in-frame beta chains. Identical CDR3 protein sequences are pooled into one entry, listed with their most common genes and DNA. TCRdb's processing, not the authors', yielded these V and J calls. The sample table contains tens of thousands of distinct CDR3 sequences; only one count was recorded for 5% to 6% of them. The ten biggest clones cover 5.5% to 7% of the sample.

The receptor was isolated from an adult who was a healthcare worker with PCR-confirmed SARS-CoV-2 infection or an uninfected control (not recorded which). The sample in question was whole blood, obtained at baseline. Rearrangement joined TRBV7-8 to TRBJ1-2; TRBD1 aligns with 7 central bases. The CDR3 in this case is CASSLTGTDNYGYTF. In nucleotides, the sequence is TGTGCCAGCAGCTTGACCGGGACAGACAACTATGGCTACACCTTC.